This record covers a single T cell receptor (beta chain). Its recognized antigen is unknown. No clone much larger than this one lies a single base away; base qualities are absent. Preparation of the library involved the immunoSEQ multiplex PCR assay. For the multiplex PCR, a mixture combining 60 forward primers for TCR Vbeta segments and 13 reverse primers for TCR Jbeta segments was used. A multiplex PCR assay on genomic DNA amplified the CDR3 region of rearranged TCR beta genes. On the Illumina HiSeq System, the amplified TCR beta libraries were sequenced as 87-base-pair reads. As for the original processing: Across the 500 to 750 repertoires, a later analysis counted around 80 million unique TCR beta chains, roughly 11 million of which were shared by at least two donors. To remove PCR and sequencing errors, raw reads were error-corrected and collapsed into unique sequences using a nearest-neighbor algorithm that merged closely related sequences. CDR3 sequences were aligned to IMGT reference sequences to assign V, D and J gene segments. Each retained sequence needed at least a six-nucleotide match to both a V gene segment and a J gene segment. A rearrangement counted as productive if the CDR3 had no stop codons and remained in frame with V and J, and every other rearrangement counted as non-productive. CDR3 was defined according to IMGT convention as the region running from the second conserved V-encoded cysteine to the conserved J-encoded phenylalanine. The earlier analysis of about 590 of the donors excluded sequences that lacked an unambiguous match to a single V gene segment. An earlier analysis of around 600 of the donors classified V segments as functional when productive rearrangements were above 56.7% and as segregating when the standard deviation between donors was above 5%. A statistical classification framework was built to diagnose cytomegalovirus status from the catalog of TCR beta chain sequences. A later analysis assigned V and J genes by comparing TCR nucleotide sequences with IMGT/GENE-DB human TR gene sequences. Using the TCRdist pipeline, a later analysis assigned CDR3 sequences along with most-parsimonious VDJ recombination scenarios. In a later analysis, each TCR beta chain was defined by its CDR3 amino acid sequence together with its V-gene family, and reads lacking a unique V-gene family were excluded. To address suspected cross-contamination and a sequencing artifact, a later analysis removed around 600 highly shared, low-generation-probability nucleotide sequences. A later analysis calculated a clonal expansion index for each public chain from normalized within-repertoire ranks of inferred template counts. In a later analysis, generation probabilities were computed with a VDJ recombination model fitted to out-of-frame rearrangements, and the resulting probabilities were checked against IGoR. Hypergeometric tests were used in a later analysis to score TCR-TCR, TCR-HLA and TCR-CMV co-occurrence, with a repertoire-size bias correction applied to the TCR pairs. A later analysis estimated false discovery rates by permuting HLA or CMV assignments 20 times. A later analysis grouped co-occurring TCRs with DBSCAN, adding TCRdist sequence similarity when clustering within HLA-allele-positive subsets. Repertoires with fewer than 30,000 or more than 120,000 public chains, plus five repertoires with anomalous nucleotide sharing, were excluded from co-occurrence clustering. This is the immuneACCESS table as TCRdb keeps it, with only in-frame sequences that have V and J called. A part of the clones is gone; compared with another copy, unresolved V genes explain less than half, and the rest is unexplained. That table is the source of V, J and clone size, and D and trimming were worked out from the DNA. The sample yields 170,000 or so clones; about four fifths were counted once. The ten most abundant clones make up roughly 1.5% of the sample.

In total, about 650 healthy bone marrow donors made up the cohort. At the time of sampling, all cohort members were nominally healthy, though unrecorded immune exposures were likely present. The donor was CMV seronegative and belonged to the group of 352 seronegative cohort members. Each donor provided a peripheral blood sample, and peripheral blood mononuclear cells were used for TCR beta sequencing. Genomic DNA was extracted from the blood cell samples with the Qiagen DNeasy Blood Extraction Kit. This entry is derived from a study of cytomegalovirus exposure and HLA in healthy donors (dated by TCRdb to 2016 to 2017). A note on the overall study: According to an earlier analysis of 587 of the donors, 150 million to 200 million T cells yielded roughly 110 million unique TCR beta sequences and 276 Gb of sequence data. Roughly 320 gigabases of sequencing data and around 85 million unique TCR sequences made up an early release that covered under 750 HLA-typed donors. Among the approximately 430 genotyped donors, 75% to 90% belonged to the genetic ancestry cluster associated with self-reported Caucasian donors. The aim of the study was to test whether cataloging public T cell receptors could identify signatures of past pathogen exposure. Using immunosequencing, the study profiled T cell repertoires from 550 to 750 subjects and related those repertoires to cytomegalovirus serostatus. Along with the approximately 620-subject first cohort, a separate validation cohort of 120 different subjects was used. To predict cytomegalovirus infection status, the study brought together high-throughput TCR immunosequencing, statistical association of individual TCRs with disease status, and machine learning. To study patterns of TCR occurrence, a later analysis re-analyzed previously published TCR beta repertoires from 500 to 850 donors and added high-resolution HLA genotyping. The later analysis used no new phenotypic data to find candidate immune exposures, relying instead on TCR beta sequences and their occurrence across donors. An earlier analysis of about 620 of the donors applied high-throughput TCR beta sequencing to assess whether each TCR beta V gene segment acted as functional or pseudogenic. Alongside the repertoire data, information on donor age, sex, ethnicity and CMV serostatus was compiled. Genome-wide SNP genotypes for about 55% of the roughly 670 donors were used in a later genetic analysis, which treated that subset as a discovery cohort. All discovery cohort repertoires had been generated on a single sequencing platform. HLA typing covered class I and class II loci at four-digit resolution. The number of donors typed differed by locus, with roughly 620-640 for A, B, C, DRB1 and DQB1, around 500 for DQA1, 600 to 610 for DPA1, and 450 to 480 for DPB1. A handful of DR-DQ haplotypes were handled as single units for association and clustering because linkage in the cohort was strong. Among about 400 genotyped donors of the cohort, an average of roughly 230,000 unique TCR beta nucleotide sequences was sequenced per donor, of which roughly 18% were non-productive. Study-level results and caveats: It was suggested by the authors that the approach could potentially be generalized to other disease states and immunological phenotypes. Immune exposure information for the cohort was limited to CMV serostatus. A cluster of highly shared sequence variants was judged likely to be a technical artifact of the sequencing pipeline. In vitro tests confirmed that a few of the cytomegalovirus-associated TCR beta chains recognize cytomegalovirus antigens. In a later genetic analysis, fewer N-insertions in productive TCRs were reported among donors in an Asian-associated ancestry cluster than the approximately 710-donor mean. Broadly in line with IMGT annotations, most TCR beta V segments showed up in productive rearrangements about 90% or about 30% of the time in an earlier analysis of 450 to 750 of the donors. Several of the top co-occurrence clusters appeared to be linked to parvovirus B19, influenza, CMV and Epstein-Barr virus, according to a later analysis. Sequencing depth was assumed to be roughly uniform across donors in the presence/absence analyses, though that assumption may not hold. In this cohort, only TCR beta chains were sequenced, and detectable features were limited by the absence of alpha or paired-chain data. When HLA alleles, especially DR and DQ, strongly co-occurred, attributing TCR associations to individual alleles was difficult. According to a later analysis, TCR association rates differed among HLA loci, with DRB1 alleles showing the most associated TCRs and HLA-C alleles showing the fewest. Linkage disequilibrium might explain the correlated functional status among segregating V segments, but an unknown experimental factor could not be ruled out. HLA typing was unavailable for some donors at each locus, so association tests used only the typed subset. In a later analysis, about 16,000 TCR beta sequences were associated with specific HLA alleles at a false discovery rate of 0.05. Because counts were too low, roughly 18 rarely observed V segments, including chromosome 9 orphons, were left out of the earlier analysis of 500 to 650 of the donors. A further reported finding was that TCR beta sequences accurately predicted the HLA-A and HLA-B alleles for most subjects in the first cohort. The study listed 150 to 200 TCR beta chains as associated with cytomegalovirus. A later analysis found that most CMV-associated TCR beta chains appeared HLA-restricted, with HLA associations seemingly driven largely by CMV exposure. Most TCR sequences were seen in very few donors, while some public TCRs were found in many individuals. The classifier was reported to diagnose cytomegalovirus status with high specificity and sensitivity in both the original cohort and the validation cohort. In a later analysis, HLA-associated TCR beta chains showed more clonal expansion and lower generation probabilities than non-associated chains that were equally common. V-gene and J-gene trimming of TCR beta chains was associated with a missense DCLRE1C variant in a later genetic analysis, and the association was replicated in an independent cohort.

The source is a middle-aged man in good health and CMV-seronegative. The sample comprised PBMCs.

The CDR3 here reads CAWSAGTGTDTQYF. The base sequence is TGTGCCTGGAGCGCCGGCACAGGGACAGATACGCAGTATTTT. The chain uses TRBV30 and TRBJ2-3; the D gene is perhaps TRBD1, on 6 matching bases. Measured from the cysteine to the phenylalanine, the CDR3 is 14 residues long. The CDR3 DNA has 42 bases and is translated from base 1. The junction shows trimming of 3 bases on V and 3 bases on J, plus 13 bases between the germline ends. CDR1 and CDR2, looked up from the germline V gene (reference sequence), are GTSNPN and SVGIG.